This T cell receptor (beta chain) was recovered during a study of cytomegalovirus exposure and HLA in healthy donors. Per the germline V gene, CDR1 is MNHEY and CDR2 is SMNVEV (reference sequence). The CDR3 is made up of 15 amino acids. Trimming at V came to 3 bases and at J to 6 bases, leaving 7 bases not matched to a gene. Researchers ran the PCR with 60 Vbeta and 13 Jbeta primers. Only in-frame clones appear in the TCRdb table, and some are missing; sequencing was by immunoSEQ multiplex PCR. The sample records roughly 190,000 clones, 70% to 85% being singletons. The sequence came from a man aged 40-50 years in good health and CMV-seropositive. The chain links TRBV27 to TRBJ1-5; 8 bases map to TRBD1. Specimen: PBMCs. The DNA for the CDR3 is TGTGCCAGCAGTTTCGGACAGGGTCTAGGTCAGCCCCAGCATTTT. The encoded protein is CASSFGQGLGQPQHF.